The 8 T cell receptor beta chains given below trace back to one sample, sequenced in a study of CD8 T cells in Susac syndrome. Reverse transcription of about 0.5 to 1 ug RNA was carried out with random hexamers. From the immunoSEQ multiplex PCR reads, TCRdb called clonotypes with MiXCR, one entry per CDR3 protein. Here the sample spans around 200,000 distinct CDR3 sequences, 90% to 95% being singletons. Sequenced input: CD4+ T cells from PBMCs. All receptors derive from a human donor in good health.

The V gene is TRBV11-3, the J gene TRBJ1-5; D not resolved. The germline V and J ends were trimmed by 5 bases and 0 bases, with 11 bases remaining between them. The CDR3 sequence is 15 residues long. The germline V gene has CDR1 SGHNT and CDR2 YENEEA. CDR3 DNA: TGTGCCAGCAGCCCCCGGGATAATAGCAATCAGCCCCAGCATTTT. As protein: CASSPRDNSNQPQHF.

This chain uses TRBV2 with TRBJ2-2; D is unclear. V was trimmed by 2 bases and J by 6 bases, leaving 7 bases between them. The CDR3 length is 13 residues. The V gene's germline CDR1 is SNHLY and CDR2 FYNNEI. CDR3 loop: CASSEWLSGELFF. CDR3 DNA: TGTGCCAGCAGTGAATGGTTGTCCGGGGAGCTGTTTTTT.

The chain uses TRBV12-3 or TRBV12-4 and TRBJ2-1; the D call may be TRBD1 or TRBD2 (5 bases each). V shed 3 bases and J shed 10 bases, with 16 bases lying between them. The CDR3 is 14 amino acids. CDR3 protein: CASSFGASRYEQFF. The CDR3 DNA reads TGTGCCAGCAGTTTCGGGGCTAGCCGATACGAGCAGTTCTTC.

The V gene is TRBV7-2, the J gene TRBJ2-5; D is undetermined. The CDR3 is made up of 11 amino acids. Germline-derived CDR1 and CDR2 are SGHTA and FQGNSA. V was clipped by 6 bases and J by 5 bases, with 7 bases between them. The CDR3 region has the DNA TGTGCCAGCAGTTTTTCGGAGACCCAGTACTTC. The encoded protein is CASSFSETQYF.

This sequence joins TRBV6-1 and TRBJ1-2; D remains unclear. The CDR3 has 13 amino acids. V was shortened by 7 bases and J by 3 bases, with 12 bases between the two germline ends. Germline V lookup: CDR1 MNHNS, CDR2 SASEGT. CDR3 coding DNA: TGTGCCAGCAAGGACTCGGTTGACTATGGCTACACCTTC. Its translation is CASKDSVDYGYTF.

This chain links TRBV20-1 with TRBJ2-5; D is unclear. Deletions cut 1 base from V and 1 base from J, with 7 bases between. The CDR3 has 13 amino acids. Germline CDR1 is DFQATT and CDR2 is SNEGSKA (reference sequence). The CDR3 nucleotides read TGCAGTGCTAGAGTGCCAGTCCAAGAGACCCAGTACTTC. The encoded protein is CSARVPVQETQYF.

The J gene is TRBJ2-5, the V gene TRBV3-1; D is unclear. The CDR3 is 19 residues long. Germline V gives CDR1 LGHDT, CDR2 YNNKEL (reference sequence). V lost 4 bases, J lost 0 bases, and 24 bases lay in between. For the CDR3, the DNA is TGTGCCAGCAGCCCCCCCGGTTTAATCGCGGCGAACCACCAAGAGACCCAGTACTTC. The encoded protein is CASSPPGLIAANHQETQYF.

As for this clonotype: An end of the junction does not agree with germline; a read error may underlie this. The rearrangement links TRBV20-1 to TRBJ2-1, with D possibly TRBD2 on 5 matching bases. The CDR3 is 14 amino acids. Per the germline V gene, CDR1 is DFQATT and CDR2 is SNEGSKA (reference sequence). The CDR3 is CSASFSWELEIVPF. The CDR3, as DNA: TGCAGTGCTAGCTTTTCGTGGGAGCTGGAGATAGTTCCCTTC.